Following are 4 T cell receptor beta chains from one sample sequenced in a study of beta chain features in type 1 diabetes (dated by TCRdb to the late 2010s). General findings and caveats noted by the study authors: A moderate but significant shortening of TCRB CDR3 length was observed in type 1 diabetes patients in all four CD4+ subsets.

These receptors' targets are unknown. Library prep was done by the immunoSEQ multiplex PCR assay. The entire isolated RNA was reverse transcribed using the High Capacity cDNA Reverse Transcription Kit, and thus expressed TCRB transcripts were sequenced. TCRdb re-hosts the immuneACCESS table, in-frame sequences only. Its copies lack some clones; in the studies checked, an unresolved V gene accounts for under half of them, and the cause for the rest is not known. The sample yields roughly 180,000 clones; around 7.9% were counted once. The ten largest clones represent around 0.5% of the sample. Material: central memory CD4+ T cells from blood. Receptor source: a man younger than 35 with type 1 diabetes.

This clone was found a few times. The chain carries TRBV9 and TRBJ2-3; D remains ambiguous. V lost 0 bases, J lost 1 base, and 15 bases lay in between. The CDR3 totals 17 residues. Looked up from germline, CDR1 is SGDLS and CDR2 is YYNGEE. CDR3 sequence (DNA): TGTGCCAGCAGCGTAGCTCCTGGGCTACGTGGCACAGATACGCAGTATTTT. Amino acid sequence: CASSVAPGLRGTDTQYF. Based on the CDR3 plus reference TRBV9 and TRBJ2-3, the full variable domain is DSGVTQTPKHLITATGQRVTLRCSPRSGDLSVYWYQQSLDQGLQFLIQYYNGEERAKGNILERFSAQQFPDLHSELNLSSLELGDSALYFCASSVAPGLRGTDTQYFGPGTRLTVL.

The chain links TRBV11-3 to TRBJ2-1; D is perhaps TRBD1 (6 bases). The V end was cut by 0 bases, the J end by 8 bases, with 14 bases between. The germline gives CDR1 SGHNT, CDR2 YENEEA. The CDR3 is made up of 15 amino acids. The CDR3 sequence: CASSLELGAGDEQFF. The CDR3 DNA reads TGTGCCAGCAGCTTAGAGTTAGGGGCAGGGGATGAGCAGTTCTTC.

This sequence joins TRBV28 and TRBJ1-1; 7 bases align to TRBD1. Germline-derived CDR1 and CDR2 are MDHEN and SYDVKM. CDR3 length: 14 amino acids. After removal of 4 bases from V and 0 bases from J, the junction contained 2 bases not matched to a gene. The CDR3 loop is CASSSTGLNTEAFF. For the CDR3, the DNA is TGTGCCAGCAGTTCGACAGGGTTGAACACTGAAGCTTTCTTT.

The rearrangement links TRBV6-6 to TRBJ2-7, with D possibly TRBD2 on 5 matching bases. The CDR3 has 15 amino acids. CDR1 MNHNY and CDR2 SVGAGI come from the germline V gene (reference sequence). Trimming left V 6 bases short and J 6 bases short, with 21 bases between. The CDR3 reads CASSPKEAGRGEQYF. The CDR3 DNA sequence: TGTGCCAGCAGCCCCAAAGAGGCAGGTCGGGGCGAGCAGTACTTC.